This T cell receptor (beta chain) originates from a study of T cell responses to AZD1222 COVID-19 vaccine. Germline V gene data show CDR1 as SGHNT and CDR2 as YYREEE (reference sequence). The CDR3 has 18 residues. The V end lost 0 bases, the J end lost 1 base, and 16 bases lay between the germline ends. This clone has a single count. Clones were read by immunoSEQ multiplex PCR, and TCRdb kept only the in-frame ones, dropping some. The data contain tens of thousands of clones, 75% to 90% of them singletons. V usage is TRBV5-4 and J usage is TRBJ2-2; the D call may be TRBD1 or TRBD2 (5 bases each). Source: peripheral blood, taken on day 0 of AZD1222 vaccination. This TCR was recovered from an adult in good health. The CDR3 nucleotides read TGTGCCAGCAGCTTGGAGGCTCGGGACCCCCGGAACACCGGGGAGCTGTTTTTT. Its translation is CASSLEARDPRNTGELFF.